This T cell receptor (beta chain) was sequenced in a study of T-cell reconstitution after alpha-beta-depleted transplantation in children. Study results and caveats: About two months after transplant, alpha-beta T cells reportedly came from several hundred expanded graft clones. Surviving thymic progenitors and recipient T cells were the source of high TCRbeta diversity at day 60 in some patients. Newly generated T cells supplied most T-cell counts and diversity one year post-transplant.

Of note for this clonotype: Its target is unknown. Possible read error: a much larger clone is one base away.

Per germline, CDR1 KGHSH and CDR2 LQKENI. The CDR3 consists of 13 residues. A library of TCRbeta sequences, prepared with unique molecular identifiers, was generated. In TCRdb, the PCR reads were re-called with MiXCR into one record per CDR3 protein. The table shows about 160,000 distinct CDR3 sequences, with 8.5% to 14% occurring only once. The chain has TRBV18 and TRBJ1-3; D unresolved. The sequencing used PBMCs, collected before TCRalphabeta/CD19-depleted stem cell transplant. The TCR was taken from a boy younger than 10 with acute myeloid leukemia, due to receive a stem cell transplant. The CDR3 is CSSSDSSGNTIYF. For the CDR3, the DNA is TGTTCCAGCTCCGATTCCTCTGGAAACACCATATATTTT.